This TCR beta chain was captured by sequencing in a study of cytomegalovirus exposure and HLA in healthy donors. About the research overall: Per a later analysis, the approximately 690 first-cohort and some 110 validation repertoires shared one platform. Study-level results: TCR beta chains numbering more than 150 were designated cytomegalovirus-associated.

Generated by immunoSEQ multiplex PCR, the TCRdb table keeps only in-frame clones and is missing some. The sample consists of 120,000 or so clones, around 88% of them appearing once. The CDR3 covers 16 residues. V dropped 1 base and J dropped 0 bases, with 13 bases sitting between them. Per germline, CDR1 SGHRS and CDR2 YFSETQ. It was the approximately 110-subject validation cohort, separate from the approximately 700-subject first cohort, to which the donors belonged. Comments on this clone: Its antigen is as yet unknown.

The V call is TRBV5-1, the J call TRBJ1-1, with unresolved D. The sample was PBMCs. The receptor comes from a man between 18 and 29 years old in good health and CMV-seronegative. The CDR3 nucleotides read TGCGCCAGCAGCTTGTACGACACGAGATTGAACACTGAAGCTTTCTTT. As protein: CASSLYDTRLNTEAFF.